This T cell receptor (beta chain) was sequenced for a study of OX40 agonist ivuxolimab in advanced cancers. Study-wide context: A history of anti-PD-1, anti-PD-L1 or anti-CTLA-4 therapy was acceptable, and 40% had some.

Sampling of blood occurred at baseline, cycle 4 day 1, and cycle 7 day 1. The table came from immunoSEQ multiplex PCR; TCRdb's copy has only in-frame clones and leaves some out. This table holds under 70,000 clones, more than 75% found once. Germline V CDR1 and CDR2: SGHTA, FQGTGA. Trimming removed 5 bases from V and 0 bases from J; junction bases left unmatched: 8. CDR3 length equals 17 residues. The sequenced sample was CD4+ or CD8+ T cells sorted from blood, obtained in a trial of the OX40 agonist ivuxolimab. The TCR was taken from an adult with an advanced solid tumor such as melanoma, head and neck, liver or kidney cancer. This chain joins TRBV7-3 and TRBJ2-2, with 8 bases that match TRBD1. This CDR3 is CASSKGTGAPNTGELFF. The CDR3 coding sequence is TGTGCCAGCAGCAAAGGGACAGGTGCCCCGAACACCGGGGAGCTGTTTTTT.